One and the same sample provided the 24 T cell receptor beta chains below, sequenced in a study of Ad26.COV2.S vaccination and SARS-CoV-2 variants. Clones were sequenced by immunoSEQ multiplex PCR, and TCRdb holds only the in-frame ones, with some missing. The profile shows around 170,000 clones, about 83% of them singletons. Specimen: peripheral blood, collected after recovery from COVID-19. All receptors derive from a human donor who had recovered from COVID-19.

The chain couples TRBV7-2 to TRBJ2-7; D is unresolved. The CDR3 has 14 residues. Trimming removed 7 bases from V and 0 bases from J, with 13 bases in between. Germline V gene lookup returns CDR1 SGHTA and CDR2 FQGNSA. The CDR3 sequence is CASTPFTSSYEQYF. CDR3 sequence (DNA): TGTGCCAGCACTCCCTTCACGAGCTCCTACGAGCAGTACTTC.

V gene TRBV5-4 combines with J gene TRBJ1-2; no definite D call. Trimming removed 0 bases from V and 4 bases from J, with 13 bases in between. Looked up from germline, CDR1 is SGHNT and CDR2 is YYREEE (reference sequence). CDR3 length: 15 amino acids. Written as DNA, the CDR3 is TGTGCCAGCAGCTTGGAGCCAGGCGCGTCCTATGGCTACACCTTC. It is translated as CASSLEPGASYGYTF.

The rearrangement uses TRBV9 and TRBJ2-1; D gene ambiguous. Germline V lookup: CDR1 SGDLS, CDR2 YYNGEE. V was shortened by 2 bases and J by 8 bases, with 14 bases between the two germline ends. The CDR3 consists of 14 residues. CDR3 in DNA: TGTGCCAGCAGCGTGGGAACTCCCAAGGATGAGCAGTTCTTC. Its protein product is CASSVGTPKDEQFF.

The genes are TRBV3-1 (or the pseudogene TRBV3-2) and TRBJ1-4; D remains ambiguous. The CDR3 spans 13 residues. V lost 2 bases to trimming and J lost 5 bases, with 6 bases between them. CDR1 is LGHDT and CDR2 is YNNKEL in the germline V gene (reference sequence). The DNA for the CDR3 is TGTGCCAGCAGCCAATACCAGAATGAAAAACTGTTTTTT. It encodes CASSQYQNEKLFF.

This clone was recorded only once. The J gene is TRBJ2-1, the V gene TRBV6-5; no reliable D call. The ends were cut back, 0 bases at V and 8 bases at J, with 5 bases in the middle. Germline CDR1 is MNHEY and CDR2 is SVGAGI. This CDR3 is 12 amino acids long. CDR3 residues: CASSYSRDEQFF. CDR3 DNA: TGTGCCAGCAGTTACTCTCGGGATGAGCAGTTCTTC.

The chain uses TRBV5-1 and TRBJ2-1, with 9 bases fitting TRBD1. Per germline, CDR1 SGHRS and CDR2 YFSETQ. J gave up 5 bases and V 7 bases, and 7 bases lay outside the gene matches. The CDR3 loop spans 14 amino acids. CDR3 protein: CASRGQGIDNEQFF. For the CDR3, the DNA is TGCGCCAGCCGGGGACAGGGTATAGACAATGAGCAGTTCTTC.

CDR3 sequence reads: CASSLEPAMNTGELFF. The CDR3 region has the DNA TGTGCCAGCAGCTTGGAGCCAGCGATGAACACCGGGGAGCTGTTTTTT. This sequence joins TRBV5-5 and TRBJ2-2; the D is unclear. Trimming removed 0 bases from V and 1 base from J, with 10 bases in between. Germline V gene sequence: CDR1 SGHKS, CDR2 YYEKEE (reference sequence). The CDR3 extends over 16 amino acids.

V and J are TRBV30 and TRBJ1-2, with 9 positions matching TRBD1. Germline V gene sequence: CDR1 GTSNPN, CDR2 SVGIG (reference sequence). V dropped 3 bases and J dropped 8; count of bases not matched to a gene: 13. This CDR3 comprises 15 residues. The chain's CDR3 is CAWRDLIRDRDGYTF. Written as DNA, the CDR3 is TGTGCCTGGAGAGACCTTATCCGGGACAGGGACGGCTACACCTTC.

This clone was detected a few times. The chain combines TRBV6-5 with TRBJ2-7; 7 bases are shared with TRBD1. Losses at the gene ends were 5 bases for V and 2 bases for J; bases not matched to a gene: 9. The length of the CDR3 is 15 residues. Germline-derived CDR1 and CDR2 are MNHEY and SVGAGI. The CDR3 is CASSRTGTETYEQYF. The CDR3 DNA follows: TGTGCCAGCAGTCGAACCGGGACAGAGACCTACGAGCAGTACTTC.

This chain links TRBV19 with TRBJ2-4, with D perhaps given as TRBD1 or TRBD2 (5 bases each). V lost 8 bases to trimming and J lost 1 base, with 18 bases between them. Looked up from germline, CDR1 is LNHDA and CDR2 is SQIVND (reference sequence). The CDR3 has 16 residues. The chain's CDR3 is CASGTPGGRAKNIQYF. The CDR3 bases are TGTGCCAGTGGGACGCCAGGAGGTCGGGCCAAAAACATTCAGTACTTC.

This chain joins TRBV4-1 and TRBJ1-4, with D possibly being TRBD1 (5 bases). The CDR3 is 15 amino acids. V gave up 0 bases and J gave up 6 bases, with 11 bases separating them. The germline CDR1 and CDR2 sequences are MGHRA and YSYEKL. DNA of the CDR3: TGCGCCAGCAGCCAAGATGGGGGAAAGTATGAAAAACTGTTTTTT. As protein: CASSQDGGKYEKLFF.

The J gene is TRBJ1-2, the V gene TRBV13, with D possibly TRBD1 on 6 matching bases. The germline V gene encodes CDR1 PRHDT and CDR2 FYEKMQ (reference sequence). The V gene lost 0 bases and the J gene lost 4 bases, with 9 bases spanning the gap. The CDR3 length is 14 residues. CDR3 region: CASSLGQGGYGYTF. The CDR3 coding sequence is TGTGCCAGCAGCTTAGGACAGGGCGGCTATGGCTACACCTTC.

This clone has only a few counts. The junction departs from the called germline gene at one end, perhaps through a read error. The chain combines TRBV5-6 with TRBJ1-3, with D tentatively TRBD1 (5 bases). The V gene's germline CDR1 is SGHDT and CDR2 YYEEEE. The CDR3 contains 15 residues. The CDR3, as DNA: TGTGCCAGCAGCTTGCGGGGGACCCGTGGAAGCACCATATATTTT. Translated, it gives CASSLRGTRGSTIYF.

The CDR3: CASSFRGSTYEQYF. DNA for the CDR3: TGCGCCAGCAGCTTCCGAGGGAGTACCTACGAGCAGTACTTC. The rearrangement uses TRBV5-1 and TRBJ2-7; perhaps TRBD2 as D (5 bases). The CDR3 covers 14 residues. V lost 2 bases and J 2 bases, leaving 11 bases between the germline ends. From germline, CDR1 is SGHRS and CDR2 YFSETQ. Complete variable domain (other parts from reference TRBV5-1 and TRBJ2-7): KAGVTQTPRYLIKTRGQQVTLSCSPISGHRSVSWYQQTPGQGLQFLFEYFSETQRNKGNFPGRFSGRQFSNSRSEMNVSTLELGDSALYLCASSFRGSTYEQYFGPGTRLTVT.

The V and J genes are TRBV9 and TRBJ2-5; D is unresolved. The CDR3 spans 15 residues. V lost 3 bases and J lost 4, with 16 bases in between. Germline loops: CDR1 SGDLS, CDR2 YYNGEE. CDR3 in amino acids: CASSATNGVSETQYF. Written as DNA, the CDR3 is TGTGCCAGCAGCGCCACCAACGGCGTTTCAGAGACCCAGTACTTC.

The chain has TRBV11-1 and TRBJ2-7; 11 bases align to TRBD2. CDR1 SGHAT and CDR2 FQDESV come from the germline V gene (reference sequence). This CDR3 has 16 amino acids. The V gene end was trimmed by 1 base and the J gene end by 5 bases; junction bases not matched to a gene: 7. CDR3: CASSLGASGRSHEQYF. CDR3 DNA: TGTGCCAGCAGCTTAGGGGCTAGCGGGAGGAGCCACGAGCAGTACTTC.

The CDR3: CASSPPGTGRNTEAFF. CDR3 DNA sequence: TGTGCCAGCTCACCACCGGGGACAGGAAGGAACACTGAAGCTTTCTTT. This chain links TRBV18 with TRBJ1-1; 8 bases fit TRBD1. V lost 0 bases to trimming and J lost 1 base; unmatched junction nucleotides: 4. The CDR3 totals 16 residues. Germline CDR1 and CDR2: KGHSH and LQKENI.

This clone was detected only a few times. The chain carries TRBV18 and TRBJ2-7; D is perhaps TRBD1 (6 bases). The CDR3 covers 17 residues. Germline V gene lookup returns CDR1 KGHSH and CDR2 LQKENI. V was pared by 3 bases and J by 0 bases, with 18 bases between. Written as DNA, the CDR3 is TGTGCCAGCTCACCTTTCCAGAGACAGGCTGTCTCCTACGAGCAGTACTTC. This translates into CASSPFQRQAVSYEQYF. The variable domain in full, with the rest retrieved from reference TRBV18 and TRBJ2-7, is NAGVMQNPRHLVRRRGQEARLRCSPMKGHSHVYWYRQLPEEGLKFMVYLQKENIIDESGMPKERFSAEFPKEGPSILRIQQVVRGDSAAYFCASSPFQRQAVSYEQYFGPGTRLTVT.

The rearrangement uses TRBV5-1 and TRBJ1-4, with 7 nucleotides matching TRBD1. CDR3 length: 14 amino acids. The ends lost 4 bases at V and 8 bases at J; junction bases unmatched: 8. The germline V gene encodes CDR1 SGHRS and CDR2 YFSETQ. The CDR3 DNA is TGCGCCAGCAGCCGCGGACAGGATAAAGAAAAACTGTTTTTT. Translated, it gives CASSRGQDKEKLFF.

This clone was observed a single time. The genes are TRBV7-3 and TRBJ1-3; no clear D. Germline assignment: CDR1 SGHTA and CDR2 FQGTGA. This CDR3 is 17 amino acids long. Deletions cut 1 base from V and 0 bases from J, with 13 bases between. The chain's CDR3 is CASSLISHPLSGNTIYF. The CDR3 coding sequence is TGTGCCAGCAGCTTAATCAGCCATCCGCTCTCTGGAAACACCATATATTTT.

This sequence joins TRBV7-9 and TRBJ2-3; 7 bases fit TRBD2. Germline CDR1 SEHNR, CDR2 FQNEAQ (reference sequence). The CDR3 runs to 13 residues. The V gene end was trimmed by 2 bases and the J gene end by 7 bases; junction bases not matched to a gene: 3. The CDR3 DNA follows: TGTGCCAGCAGCTTACCCGGGACTAATACGCAGTATTTT. Its translation is CASSLPGTNTQYF.

The chain links TRBV28 to TRBJ2-5; tentatively, D is TRBD2 (7 bases). Germline V lookup: CDR1 MDHEN, CDR2 SYDVKM. Deletions cut 6 bases from V and 0 bases from J, with 17 bases between. The CDR3 sequence is 16 residues long. This CDR3 is CASRDAGALYQETQYF. For the CDR3, the DNA is TGTGCCAGCAGGGACGCGGGGGCCCTGTACCAAGAGACCCAGTACTTC.

This clone was recorded only once. The chain joins TRBV11-3 to TRBJ1-2; a weak D match, TRBD1 (6 bases). Germline-derived CDR1 and CDR2 are SGHNT and YENEEA. The V end lost 10 bases, the J end lost 8 bases, and 14 bases lay between the germline ends. The CDR3 spans 11 residues. CDR3 bases: TGTGCCAATGGGCAGGGACACGGCTACACCTTC. Protein product: CANGQGHGYTF.

The rearrangement uses TRBV6-5 and TRBJ2-3, with 8 nucleotides matching TRBD2. Losses at the gene ends were 5 bases for V and 3 bases for J; bases not matched to a gene: 7. CDR3 length: 15 residues. Germline values: CDR1 MNHEY, CDR2 SVGAGI. The CDR3 DNA sequence: TGTGCCAGCAGTAACCCGGGGGGGCGAACAGATACGCAGTATTTT. Residues: CASSNPGGRTDTQYF.